The 6 T cell receptor beta chains below come from one sample, sequenced in a study of cytomegalovirus exposure and HLA in healthy donors. In the PCR, 60 Vbeta and 13 Jbeta primers were used. Measured with immunoSEQ multiplex PCR; TCRdb has only the in-frame clones, and not every one. The data show some 120,000 clones, 65% to 85% seen once. The sequencing sample was made of PBMCs. The origin of the receptors is a woman aged 40 to 50 in good health and CMV-seropositive.

This clone was detected a few times. The chain combines TRBV5-1 with TRBJ1-4; TRBD1 matches at 8 bases. The CDR3 contains 15 residues. Germline V lookup: CDR1 SGHRS, CDR2 YFSETQ. The V segment lost 3 bases and the J segment 8 bases; nucleotides outside the gene matches: 9. The CDR3 protein is CASSYGQGVGEKLFF. CDR3 sequence (DNA): TGCGCCAGCAGCTACGGACAGGGAGTAGGGGAAAAACTGTTTTTT.

This chain links TRBV29-1 with TRBJ1-4; 8 bases agree with TRBD1. Per the germline V gene, CDR1 is SQVTM and CDR2 is ANQGSEA. J was trimmed by 10 bases and V by 6 bases; bases with no gene match: 10. This CDR3 has 13 amino acids. Here the CDR3 DNA reads TGCAGCGTAGATCCCGGGACAGGAGGAAAACTGTTTTTT. Translated, it gives CSVDPGTGGKLFF.

This clone was observed a few times. CDR3 sequence reads: CASSRGGAANEKLFF. In DNA, the CDR3 is TGTGCCAGCAGCCGCGGGGGGGCGGCTAATGAAAAACTGTTTTTT. V gene TRBV5-4 combines with J gene TRBJ1-4; D may be TRBD1 (6 bases). CDR1 is SGHNT and CDR2 is YYREEE in the germline V gene (reference sequence). This CDR3 contains 15 residues. The germline V and J ends were trimmed by 4 bases and 3 bases, with 13 bases remaining between them.

The rearrangement uses TRBV4-3 and TRBJ2-3; 8 nucleotides line up with TRBD1. The germline gives CDR1 LGHNA, CDR2 YSLEER. The CDR3 is made up of 17 amino acids. J gave up 1 base and V 1 base, and 7 bases lay outside the gene matches. The DNA of the CDR3 is TGCGCCAGCAGCCAAGGATCTGGGACAGGCCGCACAGATACGCAGTATTTT. Protein product: CASSQGSGTGRTDTQYF.

V and J are TRBV28 and TRBJ2-1; 12 bases align to TRBD2. The germline V gene has CDR1 MDHEN and CDR2 SYDVKM. CDR3 size: 12 residues. With 8 bases clipped from V and 10 bases from J, the junction kept 3 bases outside the gene matches. CDR3 nucleotide sequence: TGTGCCAGCGGACTAGCGGGGTGGGAGCAGTTCTTC. This codes for CASGLAGWEQFF.

This clone was observed once. The V gene is TRBV9, the J gene TRBJ1-2; TRBD1 matches at 8 bases. J lost 8 bases, V lost 4 bases, and 16 bases had no gene match. The CDR3 runs to 16 residues. CDR1 and CDR2 from the germline V gene are SGDLS and YYNGEE. CDR3 DNA: TGTGCCAGCAGCCAAACAGGGGGACAGGAGTGGGCCGGCTACACCTTC. Amino acid sequence: CASSQTGGQEWAGYTF.